This TCR beta chain was recorded in a study of T-cell reconstitution after alpha-beta-depleted transplantation in children. Per the germline V gene, CDR1 is SGHAT and CDR2 is FQNNGV. The CDR3 has 14 amino acids. Unmatched junction bases numbered 6, after V lost 5 bases and J lost 5 bases. TCRbeta library preparation incorporated unique molecular identifiers. MiXCR, applied by TCRdb to the PCR reads, yields one record per CDR3 protein. The sample lists approximately 590,000 distinct CDR3 sequences, under 12% occurring once. The chain recombines TRBV11-2 with TRBJ2-5; 9 bases match TRBD2. The sequence was collected from a human donor who donated a stem cell graft to a child with acute myeloid leukemia. Specimen: PBMCs from the stem cell graft donor, collected from the stem cell graft. CDR3 DNA sequence: TGTGCCAGCAGCCCCCGCGGGGGGGATGAGACCCAGTACTTC. Translation gives CASSPRGGDETQYF.